The 28 T cell receptor beta chains presented below share a single source sample, sequenced in a study of radiotherapy plus CTLA-4 blockade in lung cancer (dated 2018 in TCRdb). The library was obtained by the immunoSEQ multiplex PCR assay. TCRdb retrieved this table from immuneACCESS and kept in-frame rearrangements only. Not all clones are present; in checked studies, unresolved V genes account for under half, and no reason is known for the remainder. Across this sample there are roughly 85,000 clones, with around nine tenths seen only once. The top ten constitute 16% of the sample. The sample in question was peripheral blood, obtained from a patient treated with radiotherapy plus ipilimumab. These receptors originate from a human donor with non-small cell lung cancer that progressed on radiotherapy plus ipilimumab.

The V and J genes are TRBV10-3 and TRBJ2-1; 14 nucleotides line up with TRBD2. V lost 0 bases and J lost 5; bases outside the gene matches: 3. CDR1 ENHRY and CDR2 SYGVKD come from the germline V gene. The CDR3 consists of 17 residues. The CDR3 DNA sequence: TGTGCCATCAGTGAGTCGATGGGACTAGCGGGGGACAATGAGCAGTTCTTC. As protein: CAISESMGLAGDNEQFF.

The chain links TRBV2 to TRBJ2-3; D gene uncertain. Germline CDR1 reads SNHLY; CDR2 reads FYNNEI. The CDR3 length is 13 residues. With 4 bases removed from V and 6 bases from J, the gap between germline ends came to 11 bases. CDR3 loop: CASSALLGDTQYF. CDR3 in DNA: TGTGCCAGCAGTGCCCTGCTAGGGGATACGCAGTATTTT.

V is TRBV27 and J is TRBJ1-2, with 8 bases fitting TRBD1. J gave up 5 bases and V 6 bases, and 8 bases lay outside the gene matches. The germline V gene encodes CDR1 MNHEY and CDR2 SMNVEV (reference sequence). This CDR3 region has 14 residues. CDR3 sequence reads: CASSHRTGLYGYTF. In DNA, the CDR3 is TGTGCCAGCAGCCACAGGACAGGGCTATATGGCTACACCTTC.

V gene TRBV19 combines with J gene TRBJ2-7; TRBD2 might be the D (5 bases). CDR1 LNHDA and CDR2 SQIVND come from the germline V gene (reference sequence). Trimming took 7 bases from V and 0 from J, leaving 13 bases between them. The CDR3 consists of 14 residues. The CDR3 loop is CASNAGKSSYEQYF. The DNA for the CDR3 is TGTGCCAGTAATGCGGGCAAGAGCTCCTACGAGCAGTACTTC.

The chain has TRBV10-1 and TRBJ1-5, with D maybe TRBD1 (6 bases). Trimming shortened V by 4 bases and J by 0 bases, and 16 bases separated the two germline ends. Germline lookup yields CDR1 WNHNN and CDR2 SYGVQD (reference sequence). CDR3 length equals 17 residues. CDR3 sequence (DNA): TGCGCCAGCAGTGGGGTGGGGGCCCCGGATAGCAATCAGCCCCAGCATTTT. Translation: CASSGVGAPDSNQPQHF.

This chain connects TRBV27 to TRBJ2-7; D might be TRBD1 (5 bases). Trimming removed 6 bases from V and 3 bases from J, with 15 bases in between. The length of the CDR3 is 14 residues. Germline V lookup: CDR1 MNHEY, CDR2 SMNVEV (reference sequence). In DNA form, the CDR3 reads TGTGCCAGCAGCCCAAGAGGACAATACTACGAGCAGTACTTC. This codes for CASSPRGQYYEQYF.

The J gene is TRBJ2-2, the V gene TRBV7-6; D remains unclear. V was shortened by 0 bases and J by 10 bases, with 18 bases between the two germline ends. The V gene's germline CDR1 is SGHVS and CDR2 FNYEAQ. The CDR3 sequence is 16 residues long. Written as DNA, the CDR3 is TGTGCCAGCAGCTTAGCGCTAAGGTCGGGCAGTAAGGAGCTGTTTTTT. It is translated as CASSLALRSGSKELFF.

V usage is TRBV5-1 and J usage is TRBJ1-2; D gene uncertain. Germline V gene lookup returns CDR1 SGHRS and CDR2 YFSETQ. V was pared by 3 bases and J by 7 bases, with 16 bases between. CDR3 length: 14 amino acids. CDR3 bases: TGCGCCAGCAGCTCTAAGGCGCAGGATATTGGCTACACCTTC. This codes for CASSSKAQDIGYTF.

This clone was counted only a few times. The rearrangement joins TRBV9 to TRBJ1-5; 8 nucleotides agree with TRBD1. This CDR3 is built from 15 residues. V gave up 4 bases and J gave up 4 bases; unmatched junction bases: 7. Germline V CDR1 and CDR2: SGDLS, YYNGEE. CDR3 in DNA: TGTGCCAGCAGCTCTGACAGGGGTTTTAATCAGCCCCAGCATTTT. Residues: CASSSDRGFNQPQHF.

The genes are TRBV6-1 and TRBJ2-2, with D possibly called TRBD1 or TRBD2 (6 bases each). The CDR3 sequence is 14 residues long. CDR1 is MNHNS, CDR2 SASEGT, per germline. Trimming cost V 3 bases and J 6 bases, with 11 bases left between them. The CDR3 bases are TGTGCCAGCAGTGAGCTGGAGGGGGCCGGGGAGCTGTTTTTT. Translation gives CASSELEGAGELFF.

This CDR3 is CASSDGREFPYNEQFF. CDR3 nucleotide sequence: TGTGCCAGCAGCGACGGGAGGGAGTTTCCCTACAATGAGCAGTTCTTC. The chain combines TRBV11-3 with TRBJ2-1; 8 bases align to TRBD2. Germline V lookup: CDR1 SGHNT, CDR2 YENEEA. The CDR3 contains 16 residues. The ends lost 5 bases at V and 2 bases at J; junction bases unmatched: 8.

This sequence joins TRBV5-1 and TRBJ2-2; D might be TRBD2 (6 bases). Germline lookup yields CDR1 SGHRS and CDR2 YFSETQ. CDR3 length: 15 residues. The ends were cut back, 4 bases at V and 6 bases at J, with 16 bases in the middle. The CDR3 loop is CASSSLGGDPGELFF. The CDR3 DNA reads TGCGCCAGCAGCAGTCTGGGGGGTGACCCCGGGGAGCTGTTTTTT.

CDR3 residues: CASSYSNQGNNEQFF. The CDR3, as DNA: TGTGCCAGCAGTTACTCGAATCAGGGAAATAATGAGCAGTTCTTC. The rearrangement joins TRBV6-5 to TRBJ2-1; tentative D call: TRBD1 (5 bases). The CDR3 runs to 15 residues. The V gene lost 0 bases and the J gene lost 7 bases, with 13 bases spanning the gap. Germline assignment: CDR1 MNHEY and CDR2 SVGAGI.

This clone was detected only a few times. The chain combines TRBV7-3 with TRBJ2-3; D remains unclear. The CDR3 totals 13 residues. In germline, CDR1 is SGHTA, CDR2 FQGTGA. The V end lost 5 bases, the J end lost 0 bases, and 6 bases lay between the germline ends. This CDR3 is CASSKSSTDTQYF. DNA for the CDR3: TGTGCCAGCAGCAAATCTAGCACAGATACGCAGTATTTT.

The count of this clone is one. The rearrangement joins TRBV20-1 to TRBJ2-1, with D unclear. CDR3 length equals 11 residues. V lost 0 bases to trimming and J lost 9 bases, with 6 bases between them. CDR1 is DFQATT, CDR2 SNEGSKA, per germline (reference sequence). The CDR3 reads CSARDVGEQFF. As DNA, the CDR3 is TGCAGTGCTAGAGATGTAGGTGAGCAGTTCTTC.

The chain employs TRBV4-1 and TRBJ1-5; D call uncertain. CDR3 length: 12 residues. Trimming removed 3 bases at V and 9 bases at J, with 9 bases between. Germline CDR1 is MGHRA and CDR2 is YSYEKL. CDR3 coding DNA: TGCGCCAGCAGCCAGAACCCCGGGCCCCAGCATTTT. Translating gives CASSQNPGPQHF.

This chain uses TRBV6-5 with TRBJ1-2, with TRBD1 matching 7 bases. After removal of 2 bases from V and 2 bases from J, the junction contained 5 bases not matched to a gene. The CDR3 has 15 residues. Germline loops: CDR1 MNHEY, CDR2 SVGAGI. CDR3 protein: CASSYEGRGNYGYTF. In DNA form, the CDR3 reads TGTGCCAGCAGTTACGAGGGCAGGGGGAACTATGGCTACACCTTC.

Comments on this clone: The junction and the germline gene differ at one end; a read error may be behind it. This CDR3 is CAINGDRGNAEAFF. Written as DNA, the CDR3 is TGTGCCATCAACGGAGACAGGGGGAACGCTGAAGCTTTCTTT. The chain uses TRBV10-3 and TRBJ1-1; 9 bases are shared with TRBD1. This CDR3 is built from 14 residues. Germline V gives CDR1 ENHRY, CDR2 SYGVKD.

V usage is TRBV7-3 and J usage is TRBJ2-1, with D possibly being TRBD1 (6 bases). V lost 1 base and J 0 bases, leaving 13 bases between the germline ends. CDR1 SGHTA and CDR2 FQGTGA come from the germline V gene. The CDR3 totals 17 residues. Written as DNA, the CDR3 is TGTGCCAGCAGCTTAAGGGGCCAGGGGAACTCCTACAATGAGCAGTTCTTC. It is translated as CASSLRGQGNSYNEQFF.

The chain carries TRBV28 and TRBJ1-5; D gene ambiguous. From germline, CDR1 is MDHEN and CDR2 SYDVKM. Trimming took off 7 bases at V and 10 bases at J, with 14 bases between the two ends. The CDR3 extends over 12 amino acids. For the CDR3, the DNA is TGTGCCAGCACAAAAATTAAAGATCCCCAGCATTTT. Translated, it gives CASTKIKDPQHF.

The V call is TRBV5-1, the J call TRBJ2-1; D might be TRBD1 (5 bases). Germline CDR1 SGHRS, CDR2 YFSETQ. Trimming pared 4 bases from V and 6 bases from J, leaving 11 bases between. The CDR3 has 13 residues. CDR3: CASSNPTVNEQFF. The CDR3 DNA reads as TGCGCCAGCAGCAATCCGACAGTCAATGAGCAGTTCTTC.

V and J are TRBV5-1 and TRBJ2-7; D possibly matches TRBD1 or TRBD2 (6 bases each). Germline-derived CDR1 and CDR2 are SGHRS and YFSETQ. Trimming shortened V by 0 bases and J by 3 bases, and 13 bases separated the two germline ends. The CDR3 has 15 amino acids. The CDR3 DNA reads as TGCGCCAGCAGCTTGGCGGGGGCAGGGAACTACGAGCAGTACTTC. Protein: CASSLAGAGNYEQYF.

The chain links TRBV5-4 to TRBJ2-1, with D tentatively TRBD1 (6 bases). CDR1 is SGHNT, CDR2 YYREEE, per germline (reference sequence). Trimming removed 8 bases from V and 0 bases from J, with 12 bases in between. This CDR3 spans 14 amino acids. Here the CDR3 reads CARGAQGSYNEQFF. The CDR3 bases are TGTGCCAGGGGGGCACAGGGCTCCTACAATGAGCAGTTCTTC.

The rearrangement joins TRBV7-9 to TRBJ1-2; the match to TRBD1 covers 9 bases. The germline V gene has CDR1 SEHNR and CDR2 FQNEAQ (reference sequence). The CDR3 has 14 amino acids. J lost 7 bases, V lost 5 bases, and 8 bases had no gene match. CDR3 region: CASSQGGQGVGYTF. For the CDR3, the DNA is TGTGCCAGCAGCCAAGGGGGACAGGGCGTTGGCTACACCTTC.

The rearrangement links TRBV19 to TRBJ1-1; TRBD1 is a possible D gene (5 bases). V was cut by 2 bases and J by 6 bases, with 16 bases left in between. Germline CDR1 LNHDA, CDR2 SQIVND (reference sequence). The CDR3 is 15 amino acids. The CDR3: CASSIWGRESAEAFF. DNA for the CDR3: TGTGCCAGTAGTATATGGGGCAGGGAGAGTGCTGAAGCTTTCTTT.

The rearrangement joins TRBV6-5 to TRBJ1-1; D remains ambiguous. The germline gives CDR1 MNHEY, CDR2 SVGAGI. The V and J ends lost 0 bases and 1 base respectively, with 12 bases between them. The CDR3 totals 16 residues. The CDR3 DNA follows: TGTGCCAGCAGTTACTCGTTGGGATCCGCGAACACTGAAGCTTTCTTT. This translates into CASSYSLGSANTEAFF.

The V gene is TRBV2, the J gene TRBJ2-5; 8 bases align to TRBD2. Germline V CDR1 and CDR2: SNHLY, FYNNEI. V was pared by 0 bases and J by 2 bases, with 2 bases of the junction left unmatched. There are 15 residues in the CDR3. This CDR3 is CASSEAGTRQETQYF. The CDR3 bases are TGTGCCAGCAGTGAAGCCGGGACTAGACAAGAGACCCAGTACTTC.

CDR3 nucleotides: TGTGCCAGCAGCGAGGGACAGGGGACCTCCTACGAGCAGTACTTC. This translates into CASSEGQGTSYEQYF. The chain combines TRBV5-5 with TRBJ2-7, with 10 bases matching TRBD1. The germline V gene has CDR1 SGHKS and CDR2 YYEKEE (reference sequence). Trimming took 4 bases from V and 0 from J; bases not matched to a gene: 4. The CDR3 runs to 15 residues.